The text below deals with one T cell receptor beta chain. These data are taken from a study of blood T cell repertoires in COVID-19. Study details: The samples span acute and convalescent COVID-19 from the United States, Italy and Spain. Sources were T cells, B-cell-depleted T cells, or PBMCs; the material itself was cDNA or gDNA.

The study drew participants aged about 18 to 89 years from approximately 25 US areas. Participants had their cohort set by participant-reported clinical history. Sequencing used immunoSEQ multiplex PCR; TCRdb keeps in-frame clones, though not all of them. In the table there are over 150,000 clones, roughly 84% of which are singletons. The receptor was isolated from a woman aged 45-59 years who had recovered from COVID-19. The sequenced sample was PBMCs or T cells enriched from blood (not recorded which).

The CDR3, as DNA: TGTGCCAGCCGTCAGACCGCAGGGTTGTTCTATGGCTACACCTTC. This codes for CASRQTAGLFYGYTF. V and J are TRBV28 and TRBJ1-2; tentative D call: TRBD1 (5 bases). The CDR3 has 15 residues. Looked up from germline, CDR1 is MDHEN and CDR2 is SYDVKM. The germline V and J ends were trimmed by 8 bases and 4 bases, with 20 bases remaining between them.